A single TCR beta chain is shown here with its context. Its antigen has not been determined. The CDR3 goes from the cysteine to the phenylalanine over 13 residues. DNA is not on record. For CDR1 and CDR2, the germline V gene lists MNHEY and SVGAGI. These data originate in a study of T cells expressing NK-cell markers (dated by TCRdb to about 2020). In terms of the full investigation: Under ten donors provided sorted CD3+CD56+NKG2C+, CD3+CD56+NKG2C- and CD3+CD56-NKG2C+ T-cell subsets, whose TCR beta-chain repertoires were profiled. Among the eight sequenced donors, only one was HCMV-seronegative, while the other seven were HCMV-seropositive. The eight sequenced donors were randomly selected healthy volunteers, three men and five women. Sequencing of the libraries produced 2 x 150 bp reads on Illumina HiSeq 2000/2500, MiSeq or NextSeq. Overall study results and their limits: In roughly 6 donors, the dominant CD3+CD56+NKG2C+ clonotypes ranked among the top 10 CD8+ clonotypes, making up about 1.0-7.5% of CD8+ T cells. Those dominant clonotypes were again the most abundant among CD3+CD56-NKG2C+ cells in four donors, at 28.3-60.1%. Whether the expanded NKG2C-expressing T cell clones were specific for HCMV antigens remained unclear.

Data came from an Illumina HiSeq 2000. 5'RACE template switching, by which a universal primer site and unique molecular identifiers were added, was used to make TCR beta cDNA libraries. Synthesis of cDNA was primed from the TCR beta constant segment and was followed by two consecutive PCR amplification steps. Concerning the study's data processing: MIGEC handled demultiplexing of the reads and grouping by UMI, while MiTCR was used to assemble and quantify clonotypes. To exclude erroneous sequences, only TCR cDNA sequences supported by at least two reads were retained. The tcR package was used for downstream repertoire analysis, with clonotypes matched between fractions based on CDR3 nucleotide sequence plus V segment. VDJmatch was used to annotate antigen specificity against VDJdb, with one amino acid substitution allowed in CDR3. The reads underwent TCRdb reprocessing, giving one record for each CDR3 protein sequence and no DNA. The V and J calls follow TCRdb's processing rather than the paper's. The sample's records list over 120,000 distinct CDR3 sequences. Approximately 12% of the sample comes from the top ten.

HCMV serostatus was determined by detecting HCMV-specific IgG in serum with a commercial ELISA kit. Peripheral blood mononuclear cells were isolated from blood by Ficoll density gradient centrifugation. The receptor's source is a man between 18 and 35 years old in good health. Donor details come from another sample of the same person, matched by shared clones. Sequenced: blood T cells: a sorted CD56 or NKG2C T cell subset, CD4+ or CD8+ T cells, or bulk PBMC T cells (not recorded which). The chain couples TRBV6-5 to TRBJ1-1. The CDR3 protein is CASSFGFNTEAFF.